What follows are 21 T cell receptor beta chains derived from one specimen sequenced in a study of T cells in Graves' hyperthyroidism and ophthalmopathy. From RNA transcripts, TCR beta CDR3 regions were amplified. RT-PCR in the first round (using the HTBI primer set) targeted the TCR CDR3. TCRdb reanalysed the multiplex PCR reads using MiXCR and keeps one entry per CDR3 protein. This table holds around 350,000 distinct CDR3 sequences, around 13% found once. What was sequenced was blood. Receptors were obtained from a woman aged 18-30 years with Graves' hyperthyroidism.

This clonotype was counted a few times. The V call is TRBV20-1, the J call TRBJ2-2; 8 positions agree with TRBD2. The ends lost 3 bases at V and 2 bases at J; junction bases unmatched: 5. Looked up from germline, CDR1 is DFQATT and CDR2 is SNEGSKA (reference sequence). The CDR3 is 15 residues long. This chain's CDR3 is CSARAGGLNTGELFF. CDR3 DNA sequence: TGCAGTGCTAGGGCGGGAGGCCTCAACACCGGGGAGCTGTTTTTT.

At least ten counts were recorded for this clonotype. CDR3 residues: CASSAGNSYEQYF. In DNA, the CDR3 is TGTGCCAGCAGTGCCGGAAACTCCTACGAGCAGTACTTC. The gene calls are TRBV28 and TRBJ2-7; D is uncertain. Germline V CDR1 and CDR2: MDHEN, SYDVKM. V lost 5 bases, J lost 0 bases, and 8 bases lay in between. This CDR3 comprises 13 residues. The variable domain in full, completed from reference TRBV28 and TRBJ2-7, reads DVKVTQSSRYLVKRTGEKVFLECVQDMDHENMFWYRQDPGLGLRLIYFSYDVKMKEKGDIPEGYSVSREKKERFSLILESASTNQTSMYLCASSAGNSYEQYFGPGTRLTVT.

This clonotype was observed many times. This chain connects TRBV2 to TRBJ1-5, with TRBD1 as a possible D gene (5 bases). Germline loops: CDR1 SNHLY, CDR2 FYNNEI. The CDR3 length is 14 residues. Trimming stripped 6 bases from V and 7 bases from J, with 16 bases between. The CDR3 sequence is CASSDEGPRQPQHF. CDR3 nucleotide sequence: TGTGCCAGCAGCGACGAGGGGCCCAGGCAGCCCCAGCATTTT.

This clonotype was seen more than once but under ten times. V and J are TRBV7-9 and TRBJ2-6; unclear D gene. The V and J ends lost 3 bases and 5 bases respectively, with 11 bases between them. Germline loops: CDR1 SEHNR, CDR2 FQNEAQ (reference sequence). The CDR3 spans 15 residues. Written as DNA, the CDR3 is TGTGCCAGCAGCTTTACCGACGATTGGGCCAACGTCCTGACTTTC. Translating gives CASSFTDDWANVLTF.

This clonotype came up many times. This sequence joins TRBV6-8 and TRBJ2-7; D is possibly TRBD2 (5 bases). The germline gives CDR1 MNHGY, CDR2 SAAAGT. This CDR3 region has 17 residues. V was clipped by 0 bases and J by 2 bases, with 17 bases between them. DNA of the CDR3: TGTGCCAGCAGTTACTCAAGGGCCGGCGGGCAAGCCTACGAGCAGTACTTC. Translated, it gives CASSYSRAGGQAYEQYF.

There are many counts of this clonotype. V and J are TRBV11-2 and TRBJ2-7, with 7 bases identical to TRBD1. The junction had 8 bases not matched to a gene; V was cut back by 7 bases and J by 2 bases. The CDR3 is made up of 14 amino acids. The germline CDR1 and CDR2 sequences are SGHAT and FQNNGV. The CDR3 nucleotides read TGTGCCAGCACCTGGGACAGTGGCACCTACGAGCAGTACTTC. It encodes CASTWDSGTYEQYF.

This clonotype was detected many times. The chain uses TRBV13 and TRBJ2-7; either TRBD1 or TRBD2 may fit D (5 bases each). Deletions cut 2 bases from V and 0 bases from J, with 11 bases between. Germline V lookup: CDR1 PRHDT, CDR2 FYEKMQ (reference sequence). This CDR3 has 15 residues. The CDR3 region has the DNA TGTGCCAGCAGCTTAACTTGGGGGAACTCCTACGAGCAGTACTTC. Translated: CASSLTWGNSYEQYF.

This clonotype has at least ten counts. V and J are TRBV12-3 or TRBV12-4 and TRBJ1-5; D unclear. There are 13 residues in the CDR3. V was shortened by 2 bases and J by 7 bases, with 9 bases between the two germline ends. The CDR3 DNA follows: TGTGCCAGCAGTTTAAAGGGATTACAGCCCCAGCATTTT. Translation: CASSLKGLQPQHF.

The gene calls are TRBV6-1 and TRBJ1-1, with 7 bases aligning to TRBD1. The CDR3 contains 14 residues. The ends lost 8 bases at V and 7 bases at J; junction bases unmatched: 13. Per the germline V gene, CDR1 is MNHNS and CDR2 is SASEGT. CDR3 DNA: TGTGCCAGCGGCCAATTCGTAGGACAGGTTGAAGCTTTCTTT. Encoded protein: CASGQFVGQVEAFF.

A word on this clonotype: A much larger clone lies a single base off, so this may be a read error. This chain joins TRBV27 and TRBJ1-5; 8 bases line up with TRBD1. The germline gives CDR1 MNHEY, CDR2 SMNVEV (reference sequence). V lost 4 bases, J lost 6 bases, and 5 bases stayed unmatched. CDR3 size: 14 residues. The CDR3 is CASSSAGGGQPQHF. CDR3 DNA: TGTGCCAGCAGTTCGGCAGGGGGCGGTCAGCCCCAGCATTTT.

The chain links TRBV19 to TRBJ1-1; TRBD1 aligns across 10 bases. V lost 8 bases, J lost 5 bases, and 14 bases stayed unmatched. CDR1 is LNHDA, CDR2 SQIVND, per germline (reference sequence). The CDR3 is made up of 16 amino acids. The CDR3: CASRSWTGGTETEAFF. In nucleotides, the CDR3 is TGTGCCAGTCGCTCTTGGACAGGGGGAACTGAGACTGAAGCTTTCTTT.

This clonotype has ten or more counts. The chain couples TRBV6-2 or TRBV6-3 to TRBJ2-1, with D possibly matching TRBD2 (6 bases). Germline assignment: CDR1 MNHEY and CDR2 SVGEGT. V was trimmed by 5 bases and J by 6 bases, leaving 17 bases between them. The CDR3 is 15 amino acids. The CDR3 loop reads CASSPRGEGSNEQFF. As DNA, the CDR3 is TGTGCCAGCAGTCCCCGCGGGGAAGGAAGCAATGAGCAGTTCTTC.

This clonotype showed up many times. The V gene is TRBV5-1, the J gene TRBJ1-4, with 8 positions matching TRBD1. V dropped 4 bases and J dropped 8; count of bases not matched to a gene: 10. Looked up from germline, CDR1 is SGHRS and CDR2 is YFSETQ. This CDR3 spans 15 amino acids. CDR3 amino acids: CASSATGTGNEKLFF. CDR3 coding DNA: TGCGCCAGCAGCGCAACCGGGACAGGCAACGAAAAACTGTTTTTT.

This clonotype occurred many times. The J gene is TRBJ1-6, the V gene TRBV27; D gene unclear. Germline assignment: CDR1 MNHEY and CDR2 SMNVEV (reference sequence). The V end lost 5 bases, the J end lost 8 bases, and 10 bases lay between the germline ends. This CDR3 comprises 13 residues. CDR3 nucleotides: TGTGCCAGCAGTCCACACGAATATTCACCCCTCCACTTT. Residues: CASSPHEYSPLHF.

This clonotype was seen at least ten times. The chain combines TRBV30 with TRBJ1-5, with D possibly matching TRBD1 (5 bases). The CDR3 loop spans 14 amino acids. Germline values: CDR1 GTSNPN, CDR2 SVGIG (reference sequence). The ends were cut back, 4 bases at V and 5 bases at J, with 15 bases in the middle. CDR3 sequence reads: CAWTSGDGYQPQHF. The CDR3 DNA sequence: TGTGCCTGGACATCGGGGGACGGATATCAGCCCCAGCATTTT.

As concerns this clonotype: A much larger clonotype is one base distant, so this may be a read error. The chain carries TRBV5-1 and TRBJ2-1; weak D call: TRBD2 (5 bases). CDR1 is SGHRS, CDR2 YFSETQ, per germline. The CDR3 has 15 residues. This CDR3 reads CASSFGWETYNEQFF. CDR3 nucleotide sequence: TGTGCCAGCAGCTTTGGGTGGGAGACATACAATGAGCAGTTCTTC.

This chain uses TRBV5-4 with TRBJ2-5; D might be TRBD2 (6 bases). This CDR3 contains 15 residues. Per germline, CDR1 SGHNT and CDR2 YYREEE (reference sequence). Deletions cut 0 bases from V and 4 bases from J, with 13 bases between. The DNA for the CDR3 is TGTGCCAGCAGCTTGGGGGGCGGGATGGGAGAGACCCAGTACTTC. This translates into CASSLGGGMGETQYF. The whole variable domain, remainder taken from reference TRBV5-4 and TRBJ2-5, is ETGVTQSPTHLIKTRGQQVTLRCSSQSGHNTVSWYQQALGQGPQFIFQYYREEENGRGNFPPRFSGLQFPNYSSELNVNALELDDSALYLCASSLGGGMGETQYFGPGTRLLVL.

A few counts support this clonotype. The CDR3 loop is CASSLYPGQFYEQYF. CDR3 nucleotides: TGTGCCAGCAGCTTATACCCGGGACAGTTTTACGAGCAGTACTTC. The chain joins TRBV11-3 to TRBJ2-7; 7 bases map to TRBD1. The CDR3 spans 15 residues. Trimming removed 2 bases from V and 4 bases from J; junction bases left unmatched: 8. CDR1 SGHNT and CDR2 YENEEA come from the germline V gene.

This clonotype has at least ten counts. CDR3 protein: CASSEGIKAQRIHYEQYF. CDR3 DNA: TGTGCCAGCAGTGAAGGAATTAAGGCACAGAGGATCCACTACGAGCAGTACTTC. V and J are TRBV2 and TRBJ2-7; D ambiguous. The CDR3 runs to 18 residues. Trimming cost V 1 base and J 3 bases, with 22 bases left between them. Germline loops: CDR1 SNHLY, CDR2 FYNNEI.

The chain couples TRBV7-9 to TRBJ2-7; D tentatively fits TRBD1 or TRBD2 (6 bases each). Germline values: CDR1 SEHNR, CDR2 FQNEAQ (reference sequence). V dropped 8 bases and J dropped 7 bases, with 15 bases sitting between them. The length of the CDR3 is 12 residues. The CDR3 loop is CASGQCAGEQYF. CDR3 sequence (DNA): TGTGCCAGCGGACAGTGCGCGGGAGAGCAGTACTTC. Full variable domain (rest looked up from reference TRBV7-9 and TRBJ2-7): DTGVSQNPRHKITKRGQNVTFRCDPISEHNRLYWYRQTLGQGPEFLTYFQNEAQLEKSRLLSDRFSAERPKGSFSTLEIQRTEQGDSAMYLCASGQCAGEQYFGPGTRLTVT.

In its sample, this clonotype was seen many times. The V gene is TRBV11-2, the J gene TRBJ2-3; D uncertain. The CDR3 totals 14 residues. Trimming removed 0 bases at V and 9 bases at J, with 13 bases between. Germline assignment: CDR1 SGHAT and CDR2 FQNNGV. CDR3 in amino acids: CASSLDLGQKTQYF. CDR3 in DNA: TGTGCCAGCAGCTTAGATCTCGGGCAGAAAACGCAGTATTTT.